What follows describes a single T cell receptor beta chain. The record originates from a study of control samples from healthy donors and cancer patients. The CDR3 loop spans 16 amino acids. The V gene lost 4 bases and the J gene lost 1 base, with 17 bases spanning the gap. Looked up from germline, CDR1 is SGHNT and CDR2 is YYREEE (reference sequence). Generated by immunoSEQ multiplex PCR, the TCRdb table keeps only in-frame clones and is missing some. The data contain around 150,000 clones, just under 95% of them seen just once; the ten biggest clones take up 8.5%. The specimen was blood. The receptor was isolated from a woman aged 40 to 50 in good health. The chain couples TRBV5-4 to TRBJ1-1, with D possibly TRBD1 on 5 matching bases. CDR3 sequence reads: CASSPAGRGRNTEAFF. The CDR3 DNA reads as TGTGCCAGCAGCCCGGCGGGGCGGGGCAGGAACACTGAAGCTTTCTTT. The whole variable domain, remainder taken from reference TRBV5-4 and TRBJ1-1, is ETGVTQSPTHLIKTRGQQVTLRCSSQSGHNTVSWYQQALGQGPQFIFQYYREEENGRGNFPPRFSGLQFPNYSSELNVNALELDDSALYLCASSPAGRGRNTEAFFGQGTRLTVV.